This TCR beta chain was found in a study of T cell repertoires in cytomegalovirus infection. About the study: CMV infection and matching HLA type were both indicated by public TCR beta signatures. Whole-study results and caveats: HLA-C-restricted, CMV-specific TCR beta clonotypes were dominant ex vivo. Cumulative public TCR beta family frequency identified carriers of CMV plus the relevant HLA.

TCRdb recomputed calls from the reads with MiXCR, one row per CDR3 protein. This sample has about 180,000 distinct CDR3 sequences, with about an eighth found just once. Worth noting for this clonotype: Antigen: not known.

This receptor was obtained from a human donor in good health (CMV status not recorded). Some clones in this sample may be carry-over from other donors' samples. The sequencing sample was made of PBMCs.

The CDR3 DNA reads as TGCAGTGCTTTTCTCACAGGGGGCGCAGAGACCCAGTACTTC. Amino acid sequence: CSAFLTGGAETQYF. The chain joins TRBV20-1 to TRBJ2-5; 9 nucleotides agree with TRBD1. CDR1 DFQATT and CDR2 SNEGSKA come from the germline V gene (reference sequence). The CDR3 is 14 residues long. V shed 5 bases, J shed 4 bases, and the junction held 8 bases outside the gene matches.